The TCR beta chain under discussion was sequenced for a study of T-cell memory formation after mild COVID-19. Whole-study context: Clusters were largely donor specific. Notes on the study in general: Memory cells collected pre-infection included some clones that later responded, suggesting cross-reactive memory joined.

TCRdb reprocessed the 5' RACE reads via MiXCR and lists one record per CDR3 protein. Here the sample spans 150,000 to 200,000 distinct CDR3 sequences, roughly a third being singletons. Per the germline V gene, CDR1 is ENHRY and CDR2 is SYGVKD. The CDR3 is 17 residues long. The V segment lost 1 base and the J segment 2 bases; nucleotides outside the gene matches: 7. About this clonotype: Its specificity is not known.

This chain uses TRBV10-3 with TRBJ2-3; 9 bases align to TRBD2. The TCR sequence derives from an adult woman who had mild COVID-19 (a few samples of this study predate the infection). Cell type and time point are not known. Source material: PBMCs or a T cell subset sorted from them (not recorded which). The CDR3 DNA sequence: TGTGCCATCAGTGAGTTTGCCACTAGCGGGCTCACAGATACGCAGTATTTT. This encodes CAISEFATSGLTDTQYF.